The T cell receptor beta chain under discussion was sequenced for a study of PD-1 blockade in classical Hodgkin lymphoma. Study context: Each patient was given nivolumab 3 mg/kg through a vein every 2 weeks.

CDR1 is SEHNR and CDR2 is FQNEAQ in the germline V gene (reference sequence). The length of the CDR3 is 16 residues. Trimming removed 4 bases at V and 0 bases at J, with 13 bases between. Assay used: immunoSEQ multiplex PCR; TCRdb lists only in-frame clones, some missing. The sample carries tens of thousands of clones, roughly nine tenths recorded once. The sample's time point: cycle 4 day 1 (C4D1), after more than five weeks of nivolumab. Each of the patients experienced relapse following autologous stem cell transplantation, and their brentuximab vedotin exposure differed. Sample: peripheral blood mononuclear cells (PBMCs), taken before the fourth cycle of nivolumab. The clonotype originates from a human donor with classical Hodgkin lymphoma. This chain uses TRBV7-9 with TRBJ2-4; D perhaps matches TRBD2 (5 bases). This CDR3 is CASSSGLTIAKNIQYF. For the CDR3, the DNA is TGTGCCAGCAGCTCTGGACTGACGATAGCCAAAAACATTCAGTACTTC.